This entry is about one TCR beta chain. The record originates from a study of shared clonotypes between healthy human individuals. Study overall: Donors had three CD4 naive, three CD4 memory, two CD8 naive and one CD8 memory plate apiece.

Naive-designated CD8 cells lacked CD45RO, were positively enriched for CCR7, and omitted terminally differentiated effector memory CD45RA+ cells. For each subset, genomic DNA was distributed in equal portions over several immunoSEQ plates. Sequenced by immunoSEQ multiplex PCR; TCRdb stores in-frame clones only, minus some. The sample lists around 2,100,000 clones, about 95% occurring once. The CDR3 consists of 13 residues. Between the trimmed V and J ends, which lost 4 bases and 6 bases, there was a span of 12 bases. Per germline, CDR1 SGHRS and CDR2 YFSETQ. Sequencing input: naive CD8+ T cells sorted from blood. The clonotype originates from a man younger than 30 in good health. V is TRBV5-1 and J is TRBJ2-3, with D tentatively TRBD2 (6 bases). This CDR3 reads CASSATSPDTQYF. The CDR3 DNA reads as TGCGCCAGCAGCGCTACTAGCCCCGATACGCAGTATTTT. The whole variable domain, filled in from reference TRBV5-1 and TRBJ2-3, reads KAGVTQTPRYLIKTRGQQVTLSCSPISGHRSVSWYQQTPGQGLQFLFEYFSETQRNKGNFPGRFSGRQFSNSRSEMNVSTLELGDSALYLCASSATSPDTQYFGPGTRLTVL.